This TCR beta chain stems from a study of T cells after yellow fever vaccination. Per germline, CDR1 MNHEY and CDR2 SVGEGT. V lost 5 bases, J lost 8 bases, and 11 bases stayed unmatched. This CDR3 is 15 amino acids long. Study-wide results and limits: A minor fraction of clonotypes spanned both CD4 and CD8 compartments. FACS-sorted repertoires could contain abundant clonotypes contaminating from the bulk population. Among primary-vaccination clones, most reappeared after the booster, at almost 98% for CD4 and more than 85% for CD8.

Each CDR3 protein is one row after TCRdb ran MiXCR on the 5' RACE reads. The table has fewer than 500,000 distinct CDR3 sequences, 18% seen once; the top ten hold over 15%. In the case of this clonotype: The antigen remains undetermined.

The origin of this receptor is a young man who received the YFV17D yellow fever vaccine. The chain recombines TRBV6-2 or TRBV6-3 with TRBJ2-1; the match to TRBD1 covers 8 bases. Here the sequenced sample was PBMCs, taken before the yellow fever booster vaccination. The CDR3 DNA sequence: TGTGCCAGCAGTGCCTGGACAGGGAAAGGCGATGAGCAGTTCTTC. Protein product: CASSAWTGKGDEQFF.